This T cell receptor (beta chain) was captured in a study of cytomegalovirus exposure and HLA in healthy donors. The CDR3 has 15 amino acids. Trimming shortened V by 4 bases and J by 5 bases, and 17 bases separated the two germline ends. Germline V CDR1 and CDR2: SEHNR, FQNEAQ (reference sequence). This cohort consisted of healthy bone marrow donors. Researchers ran the PCR with 60 Vbeta and 13 Jbeta primers. Measured with immunoSEQ multiplex PCR; TCRdb has only the in-frame clones, and not every one. The sample contains about 120,000 clones, around three quarters of which appear only once. This clone turned up a few times. The antigen is not known. Study results and limitations: Productive status was seen about 90% or about 30% of the time for most TCR beta V segments in an earlier analysis.

Sequenced input: PBMCs. The sequence was collected from a man aged 18 to 30 in good health and CMV-seropositive. The chain uses TRBV7-9 and TRBJ1-1; D perhaps matches TRBD1 (5 bases). This CDR3 reads CASSYNRLRMTEAFF. The CDR3 DNA reads TGTGCCAGCAGCTACAACAGGTTGAGGATGACTGAAGCTTTCTTT.